One sample yielded the 23 T cell receptor beta chains listed below, sequenced in a study of T-cell memory formation after mild COVID-19. TCRdb reanalysed the 5' RACE reads using MiXCR and keeps one entry per CDR3 protein. Of under 550,000 distinct CDR3 sequences in the sample, around a sixth were seen once. The sample consisted of PBMCs or a T cell subset sorted from them (not recorded which). The receptors originated from an adult woman who had mild COVID-19 (a few samples of this study predate the infection). Cell type and time point are not known.

This clonotype has just a few counts. The V and J genes are TRBV20-1 and TRBJ1-1; 7 nucleotides align to TRBD1. V lost 0 bases to trimming and J lost 4 bases; unmatched junction nucleotides: 8. The V gene's germline CDR1 is DFQATT and CDR2 SNEGSKA (reference sequence). CDR3 length: 15 residues. CDR3 coding DNA: TGCAGTGCTAGAGATAAGTCGACAGGGTTCACTGAAGCTTTCTTT. This codes for CSARDKSTGFTEAFF.

This clonotype was counted at least ten times. The chain links TRBV19 to TRBJ1-2; no definite D call. The CDR3 spans 12 residues. CDR1 and CDR2 (germline): LNHDA, SQIVND (reference sequence). Trimming cost V 6 bases and J 4 bases, with 9 bases left between them. The DNA of the CDR3 is TGTGCCAGTAGCAGATATGGCTATGGCTACACCTTC. Translating gives CASSRYGYGYTF.

Many counts were recorded for this clonotype. The chain links TRBV5-5 to TRBJ2-7; no clear D. Germline-derived CDR1 and CDR2 are SGHKS and YYEKEE (reference sequence). This CDR3 spans 14 amino acids. Trimming stripped 0 bases from V and 1 base from J, with 8 bases between. CDR3 nucleotides: TGTGCCAGCAGCTTGGCCATCGGGTCCTACGAGCAGTACTTC. Its protein product is CASSLAIGSYEQYF.

This rearrangement joins TRBV2 to TRBJ1-2; D gene uncertain. V was clipped by 7 bases and J by 2 bases, with 11 bases between them. CDR1 and CDR2 (germline): SNHLY, FYNNEI. The CDR3 sequence is 13 residues long. In nucleotides, the CDR3 is TGTGCCAGCACCCTGGACGGGAACTATGGCTACACCTTC. Protein: CASTLDGNYGYTF.

This clonotype turned up a few times. The V call is TRBV3-1, the J call TRBJ1-1, with a tentative D call TRBD1 (6 bases). Germline V lookup: CDR1 LGHDT, CDR2 YNNKEL (reference sequence). The V end was cut by 0 bases, the J end by 1 base, with 21 bases between. CDR3 size: 19 residues. The CDR3, as DNA: TGTGCCAGCAGCCAAGATCTGTTTAGGGGGGGCGCGAGGAACACTGAAGCTTTCTTT. This encodes CASSQDLFRGGARNTEAFF.

This chain links TRBV12-3 or TRBV12-4 with TRBJ2-7; a weak D match, TRBD1 (5 bases). Trimming pared 0 bases from V and 8 bases from J, leaving 14 bases between. The length of the CDR3 is 14 residues. In nucleotides, the CDR3 is TGTGCCAGCAGTTTAGCGGTACGGCAGGGAAAGCAGTACTTC. This gives the protein CASSLAVRQGKQYF.

This clonotype was counted only a few times. The chain is built from TRBV7-8 and TRBJ2-2; 7 bases are shared with TRBD2. The CDR3 sequence is 16 residues long. Germline values: CDR1 SGHVS, CDR2 FQNEAQ. V lost 4 bases to trimming and J lost 6 bases; unmatched junction nucleotides: 11. The chain's CDR3 is CASSSRRGISAGELFF. In DNA form, the CDR3 reads TGTGCCAGCAGCTCAAGGCGGGGGATATCGGCCGGGGAGCTGTTTTTT.

This clonotype appeared a few times. V usage is TRBV11-1 and J usage is TRBJ2-2; D gene uncertain. V was shortened by 3 bases and J by 1 base, with 6 bases between the two germline ends. The germline V gene encodes CDR1 SGHAT and CDR2 FQDESV (reference sequence). CDR3 length: 14 amino acids. The CDR3: CASSFSVNTGELFF. The CDR3 coding sequence is TGTGCCAGCAGCTTTTCCGTGAACACCGGGGAGCTGTTTTTT.

The chain carries TRBV25-1 and TRBJ2-3, with a possible D match to TRBD2 (5 bases). The CDR3 extends over 15 amino acids. The germline CDR1 and CDR2 sequences are MGHDK and SYGVNS. V lost 6 bases and J lost 1, with 14 bases in between. The CDR3 protein is CASSRPGSGTDTQYF. The CDR3 DNA reads TGTGCCAGCAGCAGACCGGGATCAGGCACAGATACGCAGTATTTT.

This clonotype was detected a few times. The chain recombines TRBV7-2 with TRBJ1-6; possible D gene TRBD1, 6 bases. CDR1 and CDR2 from the germline V gene are SGHTA and FQGNSA. This CDR3 spans 14 amino acids. V lost 5 bases to trimming and J lost 13 bases, with 18 bases between them. Here the CDR3 reads CASSRTVDLSPLHF. The CDR3 DNA is TGTGCCAGCAGCCGGACAGTTGATTTAAGTCCCCTCCACTTT.

The rearrangement joins TRBV12-3 or TRBV12-4 to TRBJ2-7; 11 positions match TRBD2. The CDR3 consists of 14 residues. The J segment lost 6 bases and the V segment lost 5 bases, leaving 6 bases of the junction unmatched. CDR3 nucleotides: TGTGCCAGCAGTATGACTAGCGGGGTGGGCGAGCAGTACTTC. It specifies CASSMTSGVGEQYF.

V gene TRBV19 combines with J gene TRBJ1-5; 7 nucleotides agree with TRBD1. This CDR3 is 15 amino acids long. Germline V lookup: CDR1 LNHDA, CDR2 SQIVND (reference sequence). Trimming cost V 8 bases and J 0 bases; bases outside gene matches: 7. CDR3 nucleotide sequence: TGTGCCAGTCATCCGACAGGGTATAGCAATCAGCCCCAGCATTTT. It specifies CASHPTGYSNQPQHF.

This clonotype was detected ten times or more. The chain is built from TRBV6-2 or TRBV6-3 and TRBJ2-3; unclear D gene. V dropped 6 bases and J dropped 3 bases, with 10 bases sitting between them. Germline-derived CDR1 and CDR2 are MNHEY and SVGEGT. The length of the CDR3 is 13 residues. The CDR3 DNA reads TGTGCCAGCAGCCTGACCGAGACAGATACGCAGTATTTT. It specifies CASSLTETDTQYF.

The chain couples TRBV5-1 to TRBJ1-1, with a possible D match to TRBD1 (5 bases). There are 15 residues in the CDR3. Trimming cost V 7 bases and J 0 bases, with 16 bases left between them. CDR1 and CDR2 (germline): SGHRS, YFSETQ. CDR3 loop: CASYSGGPLNTEAFF. CDR3 DNA sequence: TGCGCCAGCTATTCGGGGGGTCCGTTGAACACTGAAGCTTTCTTT.

This clonotype has a handful of counts. DNA of the CDR3: TGTGCCAGCAGCTTAGGGGCAAGCAATGAGCAGTTCTTC. Encoded protein: CASSLGASNEQFF. J is TRBJ2-1 and V is TRBV7-2, with no clear D. The CDR3 has 13 residues. Per germline, CDR1 SGHTA and CDR2 FQGNSA. The germline V and J ends were trimmed by 1 base and 6 bases, with 7 bases remaining between them. Variable domain in full (rest from reference TRBV7-2 and TRBJ2-1): GAGVSQSPSNKVTEKGKDVELRCDPISGHTALYWYRQSLGQGLEFLIYFQGNSAPDKSGLPSDRFSAERTGGSVSTLTIQRTQQEDSAVYLCASSLGASNEQFFGPGTRLTVL.

This chain links TRBV7-8 with TRBJ2-3; 7 bases agree with TRBD2. V was clipped by 1 base and J by 4 bases; unmatched bases: 11. Per the germline V gene, CDR1 is SGHVS and CDR2 is FQNEAQ. The CDR3 loop spans 17 amino acids. CDR3 loop: CASSLGLAWDRADTQYF. CDR3 coding DNA: TGTGCCAGCAGCTTAGGACTAGCCTGGGACCGGGCAGATACGCAGTATTTT.

This clonotype has more than one count but fewer than ten. The chain joins TRBV5-1 to TRBJ2-7; TRBD2 matches at 16 bases. The germline V gene has CDR1 SGHRS and CDR2 YFSETQ. Trimming cost V 6 bases and J 7 bases; bases outside gene matches: 10. The CDR3 contains 16 residues. This CDR3 reads CASNAGTSGGVWEQYF. The CDR3, as DNA: TGCGCCAGCAATGCCGGGACTAGCGGGGGGGTTTGGGAGCAGTACTTC.

V usage is TRBV24-1 and J usage is TRBJ1-2, with a possible D match to TRBD1 (6 bases). V was cut by 6 bases and J by 0 bases, with 10 bases left in between. In germline, CDR1 is KGHDR, CDR2 SFDVKD. CDR3 length: 14 residues. The CDR3 loop reads CATSPGASNYGYTF. CDR3 in DNA: TGTGCCACCAGTCCAGGGGCCTCTAACTATGGCTACACCTTC.

The V call is TRBV12-5, the J call TRBJ2-3; D perhaps matches TRBD1 (6 bases). The V and J ends lost 1 base and 5 bases respectively, with 19 bases between them. Germline lookup yields CDR1 LGHNT and CDR2 FRNRAP. CDR3 length: 17 amino acids. The CDR3 DNA is TGTGCTAGTGGTTTGGCACAAACTGGACAGTTCGAAGATACGCAGTATTTT. It yields the protein CASGLAQTGQFEDTQYF.

This clonotype appeared many times. This chain connects TRBV20-1 to TRBJ2-1; the D call may be TRBD1 or TRBD2 (6 bases each). The CDR3 loop spans 19 amino acids. Germline CDR1 and CDR2: DFQATT and SNEGSKA (reference sequence). V shed 0 bases and J shed 7 bases, with 28 bases lying between them. The CDR3 reads CSARDRPGGPKWETNEQFF. The CDR3 nucleotides read TGCAGTGCTAGAGATCGGCCCGGGGGCCCTAAGTGGGAGACAAATGAGCAGTTCTTC.

This clonotype was picked up a small number of times. This rearrangement joins TRBV5-1 to TRBJ1-3; TRBD1 might be the D (5 bases). Trimming removed 0 bases from V and 0 bases from J, with 7 bases in between. The CDR3 extends over 15 amino acids. Germline values: CDR1 SGHRS, CDR2 YFSETQ. CDR3 residues: CASSLEQGSGNTIYF. DNA for the CDR3: TGCGCCAGCAGCTTGGAGCAGGGCTCTGGAAACACCATATATTTT. Together with reference TRBV5-1 and TRBJ1-3, the CDR3 gives the full variable domain: KAGVTQTPRYLIKTRGQQVTLSCSPISGHRSVSWYQQTPGQGLQFLFEYFSETQRNKGNFPGRFSGRQFSNSRSEMNVSTLELGDSALYLCASSLEQGSGNTIYFGEGSWLTVV.

This rearrangement joins TRBV7-8 to TRBJ1-2; D might be TRBD1 (5 bases). V lost 5 bases and J 0 bases, leaving 13 bases between the germline ends. Germline values: CDR1 SGHVS, CDR2 FQNEAQ. The CDR3 contains 15 residues. The CDR3 region has the DNA TGTGCCAGCAGCCCGAGGGGTAATACTAACTATGGCTACACCTTC. It encodes CASSPRGNTNYGYTF.

This clonotype has a handful of counts. The V gene is TRBV27, the J gene TRBJ2-3; possibly TRBD1 for D (5 bases). In germline, CDR1 is MNHEY, CDR2 SMNVEV (reference sequence). V was trimmed by 0 bases and J by 5 bases, leaving 9 bases between them. The CDR3 is made up of 14 amino acids. The CDR3 nucleotides read TGTGCCAGCAGTTTATCGCCAGGGATAGATACGCAGTATTTT. It is translated as CASSLSPGIDTQYF.